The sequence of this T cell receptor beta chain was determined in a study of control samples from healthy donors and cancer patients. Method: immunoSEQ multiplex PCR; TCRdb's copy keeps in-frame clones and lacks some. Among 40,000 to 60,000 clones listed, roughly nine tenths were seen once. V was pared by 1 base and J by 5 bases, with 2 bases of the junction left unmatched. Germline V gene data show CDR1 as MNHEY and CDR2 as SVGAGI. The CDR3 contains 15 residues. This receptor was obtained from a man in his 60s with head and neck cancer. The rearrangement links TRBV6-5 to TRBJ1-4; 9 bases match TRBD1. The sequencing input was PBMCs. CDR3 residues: CASSYFGTGNEKLFF. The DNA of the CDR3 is TGTGCCAGCAGTTACTTCGGGACAGGGAATGAAAAACTGTTTTTT.